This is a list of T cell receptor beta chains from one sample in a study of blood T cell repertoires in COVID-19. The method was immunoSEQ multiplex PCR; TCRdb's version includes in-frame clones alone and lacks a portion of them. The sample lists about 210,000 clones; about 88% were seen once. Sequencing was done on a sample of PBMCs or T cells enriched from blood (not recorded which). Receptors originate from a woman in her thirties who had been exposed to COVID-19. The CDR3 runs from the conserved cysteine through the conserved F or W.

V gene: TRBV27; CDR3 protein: CASSRDTYTEAFF
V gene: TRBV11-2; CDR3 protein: CASSLNTGGSYEQFF
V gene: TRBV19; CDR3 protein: CASTSTGHRGITDTQYF
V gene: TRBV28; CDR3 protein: CASSLRGSTYEQYF
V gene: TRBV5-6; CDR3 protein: CASSQGSRGFYGYTF
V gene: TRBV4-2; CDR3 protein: CASSLSQENSPLHF
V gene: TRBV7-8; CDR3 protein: CASSLAQVYGYTF
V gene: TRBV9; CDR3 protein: CASSPNTPTDTQYF
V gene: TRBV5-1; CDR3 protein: CASSTDSLNQPQHF
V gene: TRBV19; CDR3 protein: CASKDREEQPQHF
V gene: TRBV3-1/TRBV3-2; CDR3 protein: CASSPAGGAGNTIYF
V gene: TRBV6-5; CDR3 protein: CASSYRSPLHF
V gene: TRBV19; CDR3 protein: CASSRRVPPEAFF
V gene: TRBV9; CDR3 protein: CASSVSAGPNYGYTF
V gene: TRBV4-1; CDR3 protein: CASSQGQGAATF
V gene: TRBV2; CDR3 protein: CASKQTGWPGELFF
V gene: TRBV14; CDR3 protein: CASSQVRGSGELFF
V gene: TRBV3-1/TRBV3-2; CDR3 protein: CASSQARGSGPQHF
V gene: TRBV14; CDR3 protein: CASSQGAPQHLYEQYF
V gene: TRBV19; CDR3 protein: CASSIGQGGEKLFF
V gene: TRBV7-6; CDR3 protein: CASSPELGRVEQYF
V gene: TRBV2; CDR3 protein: CASSEVQSGEQYF
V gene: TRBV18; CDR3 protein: CASSQGENTEAFF
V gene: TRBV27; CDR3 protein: CASSTTTGAEQYF
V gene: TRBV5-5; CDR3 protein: CASSLGAVGSGDFYGYTF
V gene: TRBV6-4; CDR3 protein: CASSERPEGSPLHF
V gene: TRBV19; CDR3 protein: CASSVQGPKDSPLHF